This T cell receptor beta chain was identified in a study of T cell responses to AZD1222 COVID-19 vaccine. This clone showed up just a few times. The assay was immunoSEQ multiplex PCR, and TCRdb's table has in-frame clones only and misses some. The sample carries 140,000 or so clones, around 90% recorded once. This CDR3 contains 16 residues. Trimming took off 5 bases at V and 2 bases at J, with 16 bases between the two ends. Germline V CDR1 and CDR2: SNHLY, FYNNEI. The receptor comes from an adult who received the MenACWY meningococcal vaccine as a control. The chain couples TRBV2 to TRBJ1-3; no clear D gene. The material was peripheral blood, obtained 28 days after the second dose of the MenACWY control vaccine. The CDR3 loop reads CASSPDWNLAGNTIYF. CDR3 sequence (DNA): TGTGCCAGCAGTCCGGACTGGAACCTCGCTGGAAACACCATATATTTT.